The text below deals with one T cell receptor beta chain. Its antigen is not known. Genomic DNA acted as the template from which TCR beta VDJ combination and CDR3 sequence profiling were carried out. TCRdb called the reads again in MiXCR, with one record for every CDR3 protein. The sample lists about 180,000 distinct CDR3 sequences, around half occurring once. By flow cytometry, patients selected for sequencing had shown an expansion of CD8+CD57+ cells. The V gene lost 0 bases and the J gene lost 7 bases, with 10 bases spanning the gap. Germline V gene sequence: CDR1 LNHNV, CDR2 YYDKDF (reference sequence). This CDR3 spans 13 amino acids. These data belong to a study of CD8+CD57+ T cells in acquired aplastic anemia. Whole-study findings and limits: Roughly 28 was the count of CD8+ CDR3 sequences that patients shared with controls.

V is TRBV15 and J is TRBJ2-7; no definite D call. Specimen: sorted CD4+, CD8+, or CD8+CD57+ T cells (not recorded which) from PBMCs. The source is a human donor with aplastic anemia. CDR3 sequence: CATSREPQGEQYF. For the CDR3, the DNA is TGTGCCACCAGCAGAGAGCCCCAAGGGGAGCAGTACTTC.